These 21 T cell receptor beta chains originate from one sample sequenced in a study of shared clonotypes between healthy human individuals (dated by TCRdb to the early 2020s). The method was the immunoSEQ multiplex PCR assay. Imported from immuneACCESS, the table was reduced by TCRdb to in-frame sequences with V and J called. These copies leave out some clones; in studies compared against another copy, an unresolved V gene accounts for under half, and the cause of the remainder is not known. The sample profile shows hundreds of thousands of clones; around 70% of them were found once. The ten largest clones add up to 10% of the sample. The material sequenced was memory CD4+ T cells sorted from blood. Taken with the paper, the label for cell subset or site translates to: CD45RA-negative fraction. These receptors originate from a man younger than 45 in good health.

The V call is TRBV15, the J call TRBJ1-5, with no clear D. In germline, CDR1 is LNHNV, CDR2 YYDKDF (reference sequence). The CDR3 has 13 residues. Trimming cost V 0 bases and J 6 bases, with 6 bases left between them. CDR3: CATSREMGQPQHF. CDR3 in DNA: TGTGCCACCAGCAGAGAGATGGGTCAGCCCCAGCATTTT. The complete variable domain, with remaining parts taken from reference TRBV15 and TRBJ1-5, reads DAMVIQNPRYQVTQFGKPVTLSCSQTLNHNVMYWYQQKSSQAPKLLFHYYDKDFNNEADTPDNFQSRRPNTSFCFLDIRSPGLGDTAMYLCATSREMGQPQHFGDGTRLSIL.

The rearrangement uses TRBV15 and TRBJ1-2; the D gene is possibly TRBD1 (6 bases). Germline V gives CDR1 LNHNV, CDR2 YYDKDF (reference sequence). The CDR3 covers 14 residues. The V and J ends lost 1 base and 4 bases respectively, with 10 bases between them. CDR3 coding DNA: TGTGCCACCAGCAGAGGGAAGGGGGGCTATGGCTACACCTTC. The encoded protein is CATSRGKGGYGYTF.

This chain connects TRBV5-1 to TRBJ2-3; the D is unclear. Looked up from germline, CDR1 is SGHRS and CDR2 is YFSETQ. Deletions cut 4 bases from V and 5 bases from J, with 14 bases between. The CDR3 runs to 14 residues. CDR3 residues: CASSHLLDRDTQYF. CDR3 nucleotides: TGCGCCAGCAGCCACCTCCTAGATAGAGATACGCAGTATTTT.

This clone was detected only once. This chain's CDR3 is CASSLAKADTQYF. For the CDR3, the DNA is TGTGCCAGCAGCTTAGCTAAGGCAGATACGCAGTATTTT. This chain connects TRBV7-2 to TRBJ2-3; no clear D gene. CDR1 SGHTA and CDR2 FQGNSA come from the germline V gene. Trimming pared 0 bases from V and 4 bases from J, leaving 5 bases between. The CDR3 spans 13 residues.

This clone has a count of ten or more. This chain connects TRBV5-5 to TRBJ2-7, with 10 bases that match TRBD2. This CDR3 is 18 amino acids long. The V gene's germline CDR1 is SGHKS and CDR2 YYEKEE (reference sequence). V gave up 4 bases and J gave up 1 base; unmatched junction bases: 14. The CDR3 bases are TGTGCCAGCAGCCTTGTTAGCTCTAGCGGGGGTTCTTCCTACGAGCAGTACTTC. Residues: CASSLVSSSGGSSYEQYF.

This clone appeared many times. The DNA for the CDR3 is TGCGCCAGCAGCCAAGCTTCTGGGACTAGCGGGACCCGCGTCCGCACAGATACGCAGTATTTT. Its protein is CASSQASGTSGTRVRTDTQYF. V is TRBV4-3 and J is TRBJ2-3, with 13 positions matching TRBD2. Looked up from germline, CDR1 is LGHNA and CDR2 is YSLEER. V lost 1 base, J lost 1 base, and 14 bases stayed unmatched. There are 21 residues in the CDR3.

V and J are TRBV18 and TRBJ2-7; the match to TRBD1 covers 9 bases. V was clipped by 6 bases and J by 0 bases; unmatched bases: 6. The CDR3 sequence is 15 residues long. Germline CDR1 KGHSH, CDR2 LQKENI. The CDR3 bases are TGTGCCAGCTCGGGACAGGGAAAAAGCTCCTACGAGCAGTACTTC. Protein product: CASSGQGKSSYEQYF. The full variable domain, completed using reference TRBV18 and TRBJ2-7, is NAGVMQNPRHLVRRRGQEARLRCSPMKGHSHVYWYRQLPEEGLKFMVYLQKENIIDESGMPKERFSAEFPKEGPSILRIQQVVRGDSAAYFCASSGQGKSSYEQYFGPGTRLTVT.

The chain combines TRBV5-1 with TRBJ2-1, with 8 bases aligning to TRBD2. Trimming at V came to 0 bases and at J to 6 bases, leaving 8 bases not matched to a gene. Germline lookup yields CDR1 SGHRS and CDR2 YFSETQ. CDR3 length equals 16 residues. The CDR3 reads CASSLGFREGRNEQFF. For the CDR3, the DNA is TGCGCCAGCAGCTTGGGATTCCGGGAGGGCCGCAATGAGCAGTTCTTC.

The chain has TRBV2 and TRBJ1-5; TRBD1 agrees at 7 bases. CDR1 is SNHLY, CDR2 FYNNEI, per germline. V shed 6 bases and J 0 bases; nucleotides not matched to a gene: 11. This CDR3 contains 17 residues. CDR3 protein: CASRGGSGLYSNQPQHF. The CDR3 coding sequence is TGTGCCAGCAGAGGGGGCTCGGGTCTTTATAGCAATCAGCCCCAGCATTTT.

The rearrangement uses TRBV28 and TRBJ1-5; TRBD1 matches 9 bases. The ends lost 3 bases at V and 0 bases at J; junction bases unmatched: 9. Germline CDR1 MDHEN, CDR2 SYDVKM. The CDR3 runs to 18 residues. CDR3 sequence: CASSFTGTGILSNQPQHF. For the CDR3, the DNA is TGTGCCAGCAGTTTCACCGGGACAGGGATACTTAGCAATCAGCCCCAGCATTTT.

The table lists this clone with a few counts. J is TRBJ2-5 and V is TRBV5-1; 7 bases are shared with TRBD2. Germline-derived CDR1 and CDR2 are SGHRS and YFSETQ. The CDR3 totals 15 residues. Unmatched junction bases numbered 9, after V lost 5 bases and J lost 2 bases. CDR3 protein: CASSGGASGQETQYF. CDR3 nucleotide sequence: TGCGCCAGCAGTGGTGGGGCTAGCGGACAAGAGACCCAGTACTTC.

As to this clone: The sample has other DNA sequences that encode this CDR3 too. The V and J genes are TRBV2 and TRBJ1-1; D might be TRBD1 (5 bases). The CDR3 sequence is 14 residues long. Trimming stripped 4 bases from V and 3 bases from J, with 12 bases between. Per the germline V gene, CDR1 is SNHLY and CDR2 is FYNNEI. The CDR3 DNA is TGTGCCAGCAGTGTGAATCGGGGGTACACTGAAGCTTTCTTT. Encoded protein: CASSVNRGYTEAFF.

The V gene is TRBV6-6, the J gene TRBJ2-2; a possible D gene is TRBD1 (6 bases). This CDR3 spans 15 amino acids. The germline V and J ends were trimmed by 5 bases and 5 bases, with 15 bases remaining between them. Germline-derived CDR1 and CDR2 are MNHNY and SVGAGI (reference sequence). The CDR3 DNA reads TGTGCCAGCAGTCTCAAACAGGGAACGACCGGGGAGCTGTTTTTT. Protein sequence: CASSLKQGTTGELFF.

The sample holds many counts of this clone. The genes are TRBV12-5 and TRBJ2-5; D tentatively reads TRBD1 or TRBD2 (5 bases each). V was cut by 0 bases and J by 4 bases, with 6 bases left in between. Looked up from germline, CDR1 is LGHNT and CDR2 is FRNRAP. CDR3 length: 13 residues. Written as DNA, the CDR3 is TGTGCTAGTGGTTTGGTTGGGGGAGAGACCCAGTACTTC. It encodes CASGLVGGETQYF.

This clone was seen a single time. V and J are TRBV5-6 and TRBJ1-2; D might be TRBD1 (5 bases). Germline values: CDR1 SGHDT, CDR2 YYEEEE. V was shortened by 4 bases and J by 5 bases, with 9 bases between the two germline ends. CDR3 length: 12 residues. The CDR3 loop is CASSGGEYGYTF. The CDR3, as DNA: TGTGCCAGCAGCGGAGGGGAGTATGGCTACACCTTC.

This clone came up a few times. This CDR3 is also generated by other DNA sequences in the sample. This chain joins TRBV7-8 and TRBJ2-1; D gene uncertain. V lost 1 base to trimming and J lost 7 bases, with 5 bases between them. The CDR3 extends over 12 amino acids. Germline CDR1 SGHVS, CDR2 FQNEAQ. CDR3 region: CASSLVGNEQFF. Written as DNA, the CDR3 is TGTGCCAGCAGCTTAGTAGGGAATGAGCAGTTCTTC. The full variable domain, completed using reference TRBV7-8 and TRBJ2-1, is GAGVSQSPRYKVAKRGQDVALRCDPISGHVSLFWYQQALGQGPEFLTYFQNEAQLDKSGLPSDRFFAERPEGSVSTLKIQRTQQEDSAVYLCASSLVGNEQFFGPGTRLTVL.

This chain links TRBV25-1 with TRBJ2-2; D may match TRBD1 or TRBD2 (5 bases each). The germline gives CDR1 MGHDK, CDR2 SYGVNS. V lost 4 bases, J lost 4 bases, and 10 bases lay in between. The CDR3 loop spans 14 amino acids. CDR3 region: CASSALGTTGELFF. In DNA form, the CDR3 reads TGTGCCAGCAGTGCCCTTGGGACCACCGGGGAGCTGTTTTTT.

In this sample, this clone turned up many times. The chain joins TRBV7-3 to TRBJ2-1; possible D gene TRBD2, 6 bases. The CDR3 loop spans 12 amino acids. Germline CDR1 reads SGHTA; CDR2 reads FQGTGA. Deletions cut 0 bases from V and 13 bases from J, with 10 bases between. In DNA, the CDR3 is TGTGCCAGCAGCTTAACCGGGGGAGAACAGTTCTTC. Amino acid sequence: CASSLTGGEQFF.

The chain recombines TRBV9 with TRBJ2-3; no clear D. Germline V lookup: CDR1 SGDLS, CDR2 YYNGEE. The CDR3 contains 14 residues. V shed 4 bases and J shed 3 bases, with 12 bases lying between them. The CDR3 protein is CASSRVRGTDTQYF. The CDR3 DNA follows: TGTGCCAGCAGCCGAGTGCGCGGAACAGATACGCAGTATTTT.

This chain links TRBV7-9 with TRBJ2-5, with D unresolved. CDR3 length: 11 amino acids. V was cut by 3 bases and J by 4 bases, with 3 bases left in between. Germline lookup yields CDR1 SEHNR and CDR2 FQNEAQ (reference sequence). The CDR3: CASSFRETQYF. CDR3 sequence (DNA): TGTGCCAGCAGCTTCCGAGAGACCCAGTACTTC.

This clone has just one count. V gene TRBV9 combines with J gene TRBJ1-1; 8 bases map to TRBD1. CDR1 and CDR2 from the germline V gene are SGDLS and YYNGEE. The CDR3 spans 15 residues. V trimming: 2 bases; J trimming: 1 base; junction bases outside the gene matches: 4. CDR3: CASSVTGTGNTEAFF. CDR3 nucleotides: TGTGCCAGCAGCGTCACCGGGACAGGGAACACTGAAGCTTTCTTT.